The entry below gives a single T cell receptor beta chain sequence along with its context. Its antigen is not known. Sequencing was performed with immunoSEQ multiplex PCR; in TCRdb, only in-frame clones are kept and a portion is missing. The table has 29,000 or so clones, around 90% seen once. The data are from a study of OX40 agonist ivuxolimab in advanced cancers. Overall study results and limits: At 0.1 to 3.0 mg/kg, CD4+ and CD8+ blood T cells expanded clonally by week 6.

Anyone with autoimmune disease history or systemic immunosuppression was excluded. Germline V gives CDR1 SGHDN, CDR2 FVKESK. V shed 3 bases, J shed 5 bases, and the junction held 0 bases outside the gene matches. The CDR3 extends over 14 amino acids. Source: CD4+ or CD8+ T cells sorted from blood, taken in a trial of the OX40 agonist ivuxolimab. The source of this sequence is an adult with an advanced solid tumor such as melanoma, head and neck, liver or kidney cancer. This chain joins TRBV14 and TRBJ2-1; 11 positions agree with TRBD2. The CDR3 coding sequence is TGTGCCAGCAGCCAGACTAGCGGGGACAATGAGCAGTTCTTC. Translated, it gives CASSQTSGDNEQFF. Full variable domain (rest looked up from reference TRBV14 and TRBJ2-1): EAGVTQFPSHSVIEKGQTVTLRCDPISGHDNLYWYRRVMGKEIKFLLHFVKESKQDESGMPNNRFLAERTGGTYSTLKVQPAELEDSGVYFCASSQTSGDNEQFFGPGTRLTVL.